The T cell receptor (beta chain) described here comes from a study of sequential checkpoint blockade in melanoma (dated by TCRdb to the late 2010s). Context from the whole study: In a 1:1 randomization, patients received either first-line nivolumab then ipilimumab (arm A) or ipilimumab then nivolumab (arm B). Both trial sequences were followed by maintenance nivolumab.

Paper-wide results and their limitations: The response-prediction model combining TCR metrics and mutation burden needs validation in larger, independent patient cohorts.

Counted from cysteine to phenylalanine, this CDR3 has 14 amino acids. Solely the CDR3 DNA is kept, with 42 bases framed from the first base. The germline V gene sets CDR1 to MDHEN and CDR2 to SYDVKM. V is pruned by 6 bases and J by 7 bases, leaving 3 bases of the junction without a gene match. This clone has more than one count but fewer than ten. It lacks a known antigen. The record has no base qualities; no much larger clone is one base away. TCRbeta CDR3 regions were immunosequenced from genomic DNA with the immunoSEQ Assay. Before high-throughput sequencing, genomic DNA was amplified using bias-controlled multiplex PCR. In the source study's methods: To quantify the absolute abundance of each unique TCRbeta CDR3 region, the sequences were collapsed and filtered. Clonality, defined as 1 minus Pielou's evenness, was calculated using only productive rearrangements. A previously published method was used to identify clones with significantly greater frequencies in on-treatment samples than in baseline samples. TCRdb carries this immuneACCESS record with in-frame sequences only. Its versions omit some clonotypes, under half of them owing to an unresolved V gene in the studies checked, with the rest unexplained. V, J and clone size are those of that table, while D and trimming were read from the DNA. Recorded for this sample are about 22,000 clones; under 70% of them occurred a single time. Around 20% of the sample rests with the top ten.

The treatment or condition label, read with the paper, signifies: randomized to nivolumab then ipilimumab (arm A) or the reverse (arm B). None of the patients in the trial had previously been given DNA-damaging chemotherapy. On a FACS Aria II flow cytometer, live CD3+CD8+ cells that were negative for CD19 and CD56 were sorted from thawed PBMCs. The samples were obtained from melanoma patients enrolled in CheckMate 064, an open-label, randomized phase II trial testing sequential checkpoint blockade. Peripheral blood mononuclear cells were obtained through leukapheresis, purified using Ficoll-Paque, and frozen in human serum containing about 9.3% DMSO. Right after sorting, the blood CD3+CD8+ cells were verified to be >95% pure, and DNA extraction followed.

Sequencing used CD8+ T cells sorted from blood (inferred from file names), obtained from a patient given nivolumab and ipilimumab in sequence. The V and J genes are TRBV28 and TRBJ1-6; a stretch of 10 junction bases matches TRBD1. This receptor was taken from a human donor with melanoma. The nucleotide sequence reads TGTGCCAGCAGCCCGGGACAGGGGAATTCACCCCTCCACTTT. Translated, it reads CASSPGQGNSPLHF.